This T cell receptor (beta chain) was profiled in a study of blood T cell repertoires in COVID-19. Study details: In each case, the material was cDNA or gDNA derived from T cells, B-cell-depleted T cells, or PBMCs.

The method was immunoSEQ multiplex PCR; TCRdb's version includes in-frame clones alone and lacks a portion of them. Of fewer than 50,000 clones in the sample, under 90% are singletons; the top ten hold 1.5% to 2%. The CDR3 has 14 amino acids. CDR1 and CDR2 from the germline V gene are LNHDA and SQIVND (reference sequence). V was pared by 7 bases and J by 3 bases, with 15 bases between. The chain recombines TRBV19 with TRBJ1-2; D is unclear. Sequenced input: peripheral blood. This clonotype was sampled from a man aged 55 to 70 with COVID-19, enrolled during active disease. The CDR3 region has the DNA TGTGCCAGTACACCGGGATTTAGGTACTATGGCTACACCTTC. Encoded protein: CASTPGFRYYGYTF.